The table lists the clone carrying this T cell receptor beta chain with a count of one. Data came from immunoSEQ multiplex PCR; TCRdb stores just in-frame clones and leaves some out. The table lists roughly 3,000 clones, just over 70% of them singletons. Trimming cost V 6 bases and J 4 bases, with 12 bases left between them. CDR3 length: 12 residues. Looked up from germline, CDR1 is SQVTM and CDR2 is ANQGSEA. This sample was included in a study of tumor-infiltrating lymphocytes in localized non-small cell lung cancer. The sample was uninvolved lung tissue not adjacent to the tumor. The rearrangement links TRBV29-1 to TRBJ2-5; no reliable D call. This sequence was found in a human donor with non-small cell lung cancer. The CDR3 DNA is TGCAGCGTGGCCGGTGGGCCAGAGACCCAGTACTTC. Translating gives CSVAGGPETQYF.